This is a list of T cell receptor beta chains from one sample in a study of blood T cell repertoires in COVID-19. Data came from immunoSEQ multiplex PCR; TCRdb stores just in-frame clones and leaves some out. The sample holds 300,000 to 400,000 clones, about 90% seen once. The sequenced sample consisted of peripheral blood. All receptors come from a woman aged 65 to 85 with COVID-19, enrolled during active disease. The CDR3 runs from the conserved cysteine through the conserved F or W. D genes are given only for firm matches. Clone size is shown for a subset of rows, as once, few, many or a class of expanded clone.

clone_size	j_call	d_call	v_call	cdr3_nt	cdr3_aa
-	TRBJ1-3	TRBD1	TRBV19	TGTGCCAGCGCCTTTGGACAGGGCGGATCGGACACCATATATTTT	CASAFGQGGSDTIYF
-	TRBJ2-5	TRBD1	TRBV5-1	TGCGCCAGCAGCTTGGCCGGGGGACAGGGGTTCCAAGAGACCCAGTACTTC	CASSLAGGQGFQETQYF
once	TRBJ1-2	TRBD1	TRBV28	TGTGCCAGCAGTTTGTCCGGGACAGTCCTTCATGGCTACACCTTC	CASSLSGTVLHGYTF
-	TRBJ2-1	TRBD2	TRBV24-1	TGTGCCACCAGAGCTAGCGGGGGCTACAATGAGCAGTTCTTC	CATRASGGYNEQFF
-	TRBJ1-5	-	TRBV12-3/TRBV12-4	TGTGCCTCTGCTCTCGCGGGGCGGCCCCAGCATTTT	CASALAGRPQHF
-	TRBJ1-2	-	TRBV30	TGTGCCTGGGAGAGGACAGATTCCCTCAGGGGCTACACCTTC	CAWERTDSLRGYTF
-	TRBJ1-2	-	TRBV20-1	TGCAGCACGAGTGGCTACACCTTC	CSTSGYTF
-	TRBJ1-2	-	TRBV27	TGTGCCAGCAGTTTATCGCAGGGTGGGATCTATGGCTACACCTTC	CASSLSQGGIYGYTF
-	TRBJ1-6	TRBD1	TRBV27	TGTGCCAGCAGTTCACGGGGACAGGGGAAAAATTCACCCCTCCACTTT	CASSSRGQGKNSPLHF
-	TRBJ1-2	-	TRBV24-1	TGTGCCACCAGTGATTCGGGACATTTTAACTATGGCTACACCTTC	CATSDSGHFNYGYTF
many	TRBJ2-1	TRBD2	TRBV7-2	TGTGCCAGCAGCTTAGGTCTGGTAGCGGGAGGTATATATGATGAGCAGTTCTTC	CASSLGLVAGGIYDEQFF
-	TRBJ2-6	TRBD1	TRBV19	TGTGCCAGTAGTCCCCGGGACAGGGGGCTTGGGGCCAACGTCCTGACTTTC	CASSPRDRGLGANVLTF
-	TRBJ2-5	TRBD2	TRBV11-2	TGTGCCAGCAGCCCCCCGGGGAGGGCAGCCCAAGAGACCCAGTACTTC	CASSPPGRAAQETQYF
-	TRBJ2-1	TRBD2	TRBV5-6	TGTGCCAGCAGCTTCGGACTAGGAAACAATGAGCAGTTCTTC	CASSFGLGNNEQFF
-	TRBJ1-2	-	TRBV5-4	TGTGCCAGCAGCTTGGCCAACGTAGACTATGGCTACACCTTC	CASSLANVDYGYTF
-	TRBJ1-1	-	TRBV6-6	TGTGCCAGCAGTCCGGTCCCCTCCCTTGACATGTCGAACACTGAAGCTTTCTTT	CASSPVPSLDMSNTEAFF
few	TRBJ2-2	-	TRBV5-4	TGTGCCAGCAGCGCCCCCCTCGGGGACACCGGGGAGCTGTTTTTT	CASSAPLGDTGELFF
-	TRBJ2-7	-	TRBV9	TGTGCCAGCAGCGTAGCCCCGGGACTTTCATACGAGCAGTACTTC	CASSVAPGLSYEQYF
-	TRBJ1-2	-	TRBV27	TGTGCCAGCAGTTCGGCCCCCGGACAGAGCTATGGCTACACCTTC	CASSSAPGQSYGYTF
-	TRBJ1-2	-	TRBV24-1	TGTGCCACCAGTGACCCCGGACAGCCCTATGGCTACACCTTC	CATSDPGQPYGYTF
once	TRBJ2-1	-	TRBV28	TGTGCCAGCAGTTTACCCGACAATGAGCAGTTCTTC	CASSLPDNEQFF
-	TRBJ1-1	-	TRBV18	TGTGCCAGCTCACCCCTGGCGGGTTCCAACACTGAAGCTTTCTTT	CASSPLAGSNTEAFF
-	TRBJ1-5	TRBD1	TRBV7-8	TGTGCCAGCAGCCGAGCGGGACAGGGGAGCCAGCCCCAGCATTTT	CASSRAGQGSQPQHF
-	TRBJ1-1	-	TRBV6-2/TRBV6-3	TGTGCCAGCAGTAAACTGCAGGGGAACACTGAAGCTTTCTTT	CASSKLQGNTEAFF
-	TRBJ2-1	-	TRBV3-1/TRBV3-2	TGTGCCAGCAGCCAAGAAGCCGGGGATTGGTACAATGAGCAGTTCTTC	CASSQEAGDWYNEQFF
-	TRBJ1-3	-	TRBV27	TGTGCCAGCAGTTTGCAGGGGACCGTATCCTCTGGAAACACCATATATTTT	CASSLQGTVSSGNTIYF
-	TRBJ1-6	TRBD1	TRBV5-8	TGTGCCAGCAGCTTGGTGACTGGGACAGGGGTGGATAATTCACCCCTCCACTTT	CASSLVTGTGVDNSPLHF
-	TRBJ2-3	-	TRBV27	TGTGCCAGCAGTTTGGCAGGGTTCCCCGATACGCAGTATTTT	CASSLAGFPDTQYF
-	TRBJ2-7	TRBD2	TRBV5-6	TGTGCCAGCAGCCGGTTGACTAGCGGGGGGCCTTACGAGCAGTACTTC	CASSRLTSGGPYEQYF
once	TRBJ1-1	-	TRBV19	TGTGCCAGTAGGTCACCCGACAGGAACACTGAAGCTTTCTTT	CASRSPDRNTEAFF
-	TRBJ2-1	-	TRBV3-1/TRBV3-2	TGTGCCAGCAGCCTAGCCACAGGTAGGATGCAGTTCTTC	CASSLATGRMQFF
few	TRBJ2-7	TRBD1	TRBV2	TGTGCCAGCAGTGAACCGGACAGGGATTACGAGCAGTACTTC	CASSEPDRDYEQYF
-	TRBJ2-1	-	TRBV30	TGTGCCTGGAGTGTCTCTACGCGGAGCTCCTACAATGAGCAGTTCTTC	CAWSVSTRSSYNEQFF
-	TRBJ1-3	-	TRBV4-1	TGCGCCAGCAGCCCTTTAGTTGGAAACACCATATATTTT	CASSPLVGNTIYF
-	TRBJ1-2	TRBD1	TRBV19	TGTGCCAGTAGTCTATGGACAGGCCCGTATGGCTACACCTTC	CASSLWTGPYGYTF
-	TRBJ2-3	TRBD2	TRBV27	TGTGCCAGCAGTTTAGGATACGGGGGGGTCGCAGATACGCAGTATTTT	CASSLGYGGVADTQYF
-	TRBJ1-4	-	TRBV7-8	TGTGCCAGCAGCTTTATAGGTACCCGGGGGAGTGAAAAACTGTTTTTT	CASSFIGTRGSEKLFF